The present T cell receptor (beta chain) was sequenced within a study of shared clonotypes between healthy human individuals (dated by TCRdb to the early 2020s). Regarding the research as a whole: A couple of women and a few men aged 18 to 49 years were included in the cohort. For each donor, CD4 naive and CD4 memory were each run on three plates, CD8 naive on two plates, and CD8 memory on one plate. To estimate repertoire size and how much clonotype sharing occurs between individuals, the study deeply sequenced the blood TCR repertoires of a handful of healthy adults. To increase sequencing depth and limit assay-specific biases, TCR repertoire library preparation and sequencing were carried out by different laboratories using diverse techniques. Per donor, leukapheresis produced somewhere between about 0.94 and 8.9 billion PBMCs.

The donors were healthy, HIV-negative adults who had no recently reported acute infections or vaccinations. Every donor was a Caucasian adult living in Nashville, Tennessee, USA. CD8 memory samples combined magnetically selected CD45RO+ cells with CCR7-negative CD45RA+ effector memory (TemRA) cells. Blood was collected by leukapheresis, and PBMCs were isolated by Ficoll-Histopaque density gradient centrifugation and then cryopreserved in liquid nitrogen vapor phase. Purity and quantity of every magnetically sorted T cell population were checked by analytical flow cytometry. Genomic DNA was isolated from every sorted fraction and measured by UV absorbance on a Nanodrop 2000c. Using the deep immunoSEQ assay, multiplex PCR amplified TCR CDR3 regions from genomic DNA. Genomic DNA extracted from each cell subset was distributed evenly over all wells of several immunoSEQ 96-well plates, and each plate served as one replicate. For sorted subsets, about 0.2 ug genomic DNA, equal to approximately 30,000 T cell genomes, was loaded into each replicate PCR. Purified libraries were quantified with a Qubit 3.0 fluorometer, sized on a Bioanalyzer 2100, and re-quantified with the KAPA Library Quantification kit. Each immunoSEQ 96-well plate was sequenced on its own single-read 150-cycle Illumina NextSeq 550 flow cell. Per the authors' processing: Because only junctional sequences without quality scores were contained in the immunoSEQ output, filtering matching that applied to full-length reads could not be performed. To assign V/J genes and CDR3, sequences were annotated using PyIR, a Python wrapper for IgBLAST v1.9, with IMGT germline references. Reads were filtered out if the reads had weak V/J assignments (E-value above 1e-6), no CDR3, stop codons, out-of-frame junctions, or ambiguous translated residues. V3J clonotypes were defined by identical inferred V gene, J gene, and CDR3 amino acid sequence. Percentage overlap between repertoires was calculated by dividing the number of shared unique clonotypes by the size of the smaller repertoire. Three approaches were used to assess repertoire richness: RTK rarefaction, the Chao1 estimator, and Recon v2.1 estimates of unobserved clonotypes. Generation probabilities for all TCRbeta clonotypes obtained by the gDNA method from several donors were computed using OLGA. TCRdb took this table from immuneACCESS and kept in-frame rearrangements with V and J called. Such tables lack part of the clones; where checked against another copy, unresolved V genes explain under half of the gap, and the rest is unexplained. That table is the source of V, J and clone size, and D and trimming were worked out from the DNA. Across this sample there are approximately 100,000 clones, with about 63% seen only once. The ten largest account for roughly a quarter of the sample.

V and J are truncated by 8 bases and 0 bases respectively, leaving an intervening sequence of 10 bases. The CDR3 has 13 amino acids, counting the end cysteine and phenylalanine. This entry keeps only the CDR3 DNA: 39 bases, framed from base 1. CDR1 SGHDN and CDR2 FVKESK are derived from the germline V gene. Worth noting for this clone: No antigen is known for it. No much larger clone exists at a distance of one base, and base qualities are not known.

What the study reported, not specific to this receptor: Sharing across a few donors was observed for approximately 4.6% of naive CD4, 3% to 4% of naive CD8, 2% to 2.5% of memory CD4, and 0.4% of memory CD8 clonotypes. Pairwise subsampling led to the expectation that sequencing depth would affect the degree of clonotype sharing among donors. Because the study included only a small number of donors, the genetic and exposure-history diversity represented was limited. Incomplete sequencing was indicated by rarefaction of sorted-subset datasets, despite the large sequencing depth. Compared with non-shared clonotypes, clonotypes shared by all four sorted-subset donors had higher generation probabilities. Sampling was restricted to blood, and TCR repertoires in tissue are likely to differ from TCR repertoires in blood. Estimated clonotype richness was generally larger for naive than for memory subsets.

The rearrangement combines TRBV14 with TRBJ2-5, with TRBD2 as a weak D call on 5 bases. This sequence originates from a woman in her thirties in good health. The sequencing sample was made of memory CD8+ T cells sorted from blood. What this sample's cell subset or site label stands for: CD45RO+ cells pooled with CCR7-negative TemRA cells. The nucleotide sequence is TGTGCCAGCTGTTCGGGGTACCAAGAGACCCAGTACTTC. It encodes CASCSGYQETQYF.